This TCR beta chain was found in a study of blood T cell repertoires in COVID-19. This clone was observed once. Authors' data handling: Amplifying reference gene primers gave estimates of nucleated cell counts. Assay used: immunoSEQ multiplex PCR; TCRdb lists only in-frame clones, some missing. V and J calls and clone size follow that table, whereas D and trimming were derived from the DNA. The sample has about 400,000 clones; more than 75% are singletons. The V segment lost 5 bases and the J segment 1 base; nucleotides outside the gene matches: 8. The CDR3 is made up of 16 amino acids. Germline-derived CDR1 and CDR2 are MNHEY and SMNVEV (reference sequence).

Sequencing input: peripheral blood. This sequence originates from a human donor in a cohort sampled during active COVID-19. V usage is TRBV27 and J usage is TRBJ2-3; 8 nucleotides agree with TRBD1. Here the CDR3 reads CASSPLTGAGTDTQYF. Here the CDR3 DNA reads TGTGCCAGCAGTCCACTGACAGGGGCCGGCACAGATACGCAGTATTTT.